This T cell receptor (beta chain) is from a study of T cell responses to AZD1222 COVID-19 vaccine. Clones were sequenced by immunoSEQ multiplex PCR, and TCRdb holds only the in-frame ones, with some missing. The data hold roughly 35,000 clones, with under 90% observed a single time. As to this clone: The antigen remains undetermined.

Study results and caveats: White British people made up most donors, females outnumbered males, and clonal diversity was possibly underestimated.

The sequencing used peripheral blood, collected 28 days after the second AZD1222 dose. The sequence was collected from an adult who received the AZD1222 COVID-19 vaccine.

CDR3 nucleotide sequence: TGCAGCGCCCGTACAGGGGGGGATCTCACTGAAGCTTTCTTT. It is translated as CSARTGGDLTEAFF. The chain links TRBV29-1 to TRBJ1-1, with 8 bases that match TRBD1. Trimming removed 7 bases from V and 4 bases from J; junction bases left unmatched: 11. CDR3 length equals 14 residues. CDR1 and CDR2 from the germline V gene are SQVTM and ANQGSEA. The variable domain in full, completed from reference TRBV29-1 and TRBJ1-1, reads SAVISQKPSRDICQRGTSLTIQCQVDSQVTMMFWYRQQPGQSLTLIATANQGSEATYESGFVIDKFPISRPNLTFSTLTVSNMSPEDSSIYLCSARTGGDLTEAFFGQGTRLTVV.